These T cell receptor beta chains were read from a single sample in a study of cytomegalovirus exposure and HLA in healthy donors. Produced via immunoSEQ multiplex PCR; TCRdb's table is partial and in-frame only. The repertoire has about 140,000 clones, about 75% of them found once; the top ten carry approximately 11%. Source material: PBMCs. The receptors stem from a man aged 18 to 29 in good health and CMV-seropositive. Both conserved end residues are part of each CDR3. The D gene is left open where the match is weak. Expanded clones are given a class, and other clones once, few, many or no size at all.

J	D	size	V	DNA	CDR3
TRBJ1-2	.	.	TRBV19	TGTGCCAGTAGTAGGGCCTTTCTCAGCTATGGCTACACCTTC	CASSRAFLSYGYTF
TRBJ2-1	TRBD1	few	TRBV23-1	TGCGCCAGCACCGACGAGCAGGGGGACAATGAGCAGTTCTTC	CASTDEQGDNEQFF
TRBJ2-5	TRBD2	.	TRBV9	TGTGCCAGCAGCGTAGGCAGGCGGGGGGGGCGAGAGACCCAGTACTTC	CASSVGRRGGRETQYF
TRBJ1-3	.	few	TRBV11-2	TGTGCCAGCAGCTTTATACAGGCTGGAAACACCATATATTTT	CASSFIQAGNTIYF
TRBJ2-7	.	.	TRBV21-1	TGTGCCAGCAGCATACCGGGACAGGGTTTAAACGTCGGCTACGATCAGTACTTC	CASSIPGQGLNVGYDQYF
TRBJ1-1	.	.	TRBV2	TGTGCCAGCAGTCCACGGGTTGGGAACACTGAAGCTTTCTTT	CASSPRVGNTEAFF
TRBJ1-4	TRBD1	.	TRBV5-1	TGCGCCAGCAGCCCGGGGGGGACAGGGATTGAAAAACTGTTTTTT	CASSPGGTGIEKLFF
TRBJ2-3	.	.	TRBV4-2	TGTGCCAGCAGGTCGCGGGGAGGGGGTGGTACAGATACGCAGTATTTT	CASRSRGGGGTDTQYF
TRBJ2-1	TRBD2	.	TRBV5-5	TGTGCCAGCAGCTTGGCCGCGGGAGCTATTAACAATGAGCAGTTCTTC	CASSLAAGAINNEQFF
TRBJ2-7	TRBD2	.	TRBV30	TGTGCCTGGCGATACGGGACTAGCGGCTACGAGCAGTACTTC	CAWRYGTSGYEQYF
TRBJ1-1	.	.	TRBV6-1	TGTGCCAGCAGTGAAGACCCCGCGGCTGAAGCTTTCTTT	CASSEDPAAEAFF